This T cell receptor (beta chain) originates from a study of beta chain features in type 1 diabetes. Study as a whole: Age, gender and cell yields were similar between patients and healthy donors. General study results and limits: In every one of the four CD4+ subsets, TCRB CDR3s were moderately but significantly shorter in Type 1 diabetes patients.

Sequenced material consisted of expressed TCRB transcripts (all of the isolated RNA was reverse transcribed). Assay used: immunoSEQ multiplex PCR; TCRdb lists only in-frame clones, some missing. The table records some 350,000 clones, 9.5% to 10% of them present only once. This clone was seen repeatedly, ten times or more. Its specificity is not known. Sampling consisted of one heparinised blood draw per donor, averaging roughly 0.12 L. The CDR3 sequence is 16 residues long. The source is a man aged 25-45 years with type 1 diabetes. Sequences were obtained from central memory CD4+ T cells from blood. This chain joins TRBV12-2 and TRBJ2-3. TRBV12-2 is a pseudogene locus. DNA of the CDR3: TGTGCAAGTCGCTTTTTTTTGGTAGACAGCACAGATACGCAGTATTTT. Its translation: CASRFFLVDSTDTQYF.